The source of this TCR beta chain is a study of T cells in narcolepsy. Repertoires were generated with immunoSEQ multiplex PCR, while TCRdb's copy carries only in-frame clones and drops some. Of 30,000 or so clones in the sample, around 83% were seen once. The source material was CD45RA- memory CD4+ T cells from PBMCs. The receptor was isolated from a human donor with narcolepsy.

Here the CDR3 reads CASSFGTGVRNTIYF. The CDR3 coding sequence is TGTGCCAGCAGTTTCGGGACAGGGGTTAGAAACACCATATATTTT. The chain couples TRBV6-5 to TRBJ1-3; TRBD1 matches 10 bases. The V gene end was trimmed by 4 bases and the J gene end by 5 bases; junction bases not matched to a gene: 5. Germline V gene data show CDR1 as MNHEY and CDR2 as SVGAGI. The CDR3 loop spans 15 amino acids.